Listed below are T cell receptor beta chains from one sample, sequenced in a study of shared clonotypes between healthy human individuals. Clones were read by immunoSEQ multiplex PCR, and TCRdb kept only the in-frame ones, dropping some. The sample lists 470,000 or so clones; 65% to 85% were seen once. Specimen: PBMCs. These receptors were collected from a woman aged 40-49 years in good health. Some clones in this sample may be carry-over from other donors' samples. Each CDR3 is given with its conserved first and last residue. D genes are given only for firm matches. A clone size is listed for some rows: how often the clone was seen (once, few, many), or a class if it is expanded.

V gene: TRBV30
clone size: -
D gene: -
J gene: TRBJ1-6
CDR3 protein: CACDRGSNSPLHF
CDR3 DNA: TGTGCCTGCGATCGGGGGAGTAATTCACCCCTCCACTTT

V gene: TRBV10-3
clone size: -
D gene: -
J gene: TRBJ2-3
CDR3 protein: CAISESAPDTQYF
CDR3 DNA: TGTGCCATCAGTGAGTCCGCCCCTGATACGCAGTATTTT

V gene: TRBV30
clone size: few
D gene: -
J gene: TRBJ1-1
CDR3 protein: CAWSLETEAFF
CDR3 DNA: TGTGCCTGGAGTCTAGAAACTGAAGCTTTCTTT

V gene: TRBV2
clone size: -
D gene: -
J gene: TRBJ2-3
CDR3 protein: CASTPDRSSGDTQYF
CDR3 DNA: TGTGCCAGCACTCCAGACAGATCCTCGGGAGATACGCAGTATTTT

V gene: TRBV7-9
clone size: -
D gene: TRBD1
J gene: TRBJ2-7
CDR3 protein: CASSLASGGEQYF
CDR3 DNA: TGTGCCAGCAGCTTAGCGTCAGGGGGCGAGCAGTACTTC

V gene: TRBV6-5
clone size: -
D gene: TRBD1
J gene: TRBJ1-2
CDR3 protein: CASSKPGQGVSYTF
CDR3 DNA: TGTGCCAGCAGTAAGCCCGGACAGGGTGTGAGCTACACCTTC

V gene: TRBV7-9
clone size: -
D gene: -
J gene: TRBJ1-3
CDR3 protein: CAIQTDSGNTIYF
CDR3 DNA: TGTGCCATCCAGACCGACTCTGGAAACACCATATATTTT

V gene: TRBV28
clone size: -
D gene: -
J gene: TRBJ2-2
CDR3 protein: CASSSRTVTGELFF
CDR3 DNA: TGTGCCAGCAGTTCCCGGACGGTCACCGGGGAGCTGTTTTTT

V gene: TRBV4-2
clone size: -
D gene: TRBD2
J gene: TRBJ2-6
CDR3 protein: CASSQDSWLAGESSGANVLTF
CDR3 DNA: TGTGCCAGCAGCCAAGATTCTTGGCTAGCGGGAGAATCGTCTGGGGCCAACGTCCTGACTTTC

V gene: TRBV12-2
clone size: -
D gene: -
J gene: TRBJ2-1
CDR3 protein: CASRSSGRAVNEQFF
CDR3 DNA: TGTGCAAGTCGCTCCAGCGGGAGGGCGGTTAATGAGCAGTTCTTC

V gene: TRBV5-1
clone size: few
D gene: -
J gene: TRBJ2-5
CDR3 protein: CASSSPGVETQYF
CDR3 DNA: TGCGCCAGCAGTTCCCCAGGGGTGGAGACCCAGTACTTC

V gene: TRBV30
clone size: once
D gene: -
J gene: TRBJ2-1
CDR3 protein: CAWTQPSLAGDEQFF
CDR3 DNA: TGTGCCTGGACCCAACCGAGCCTAGCAGGCGATGAGCAGTTCTTC

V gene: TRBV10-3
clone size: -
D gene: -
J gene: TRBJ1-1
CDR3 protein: CAISESTVMNTEAFF
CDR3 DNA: TGTGCCATCAGTGAGTCAACAGTAATGAACACTGAAGCTTTCTTT

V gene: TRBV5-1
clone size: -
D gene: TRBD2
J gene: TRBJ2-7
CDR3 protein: CASSSRRGLAGVYEQYF
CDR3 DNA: TGCGCCAGCAGCTCCCGTCGGGGACTAGCGGGAGTCTACGAGCAGTACTTC

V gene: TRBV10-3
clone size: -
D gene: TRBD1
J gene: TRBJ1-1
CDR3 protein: CAISDRDRGNTEAFF
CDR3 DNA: TGTGCCATCAGTGACAGGGACAGGGGCAACACTGAAGCTTTCTTT

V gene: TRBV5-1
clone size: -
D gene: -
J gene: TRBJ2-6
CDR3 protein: CASSSGSGANVLTF
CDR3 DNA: TGCGCCAGCAGCTCCGGCTCTGGGGCCAACGTCCTGACTTTC